This T cell receptor (beta chain) was sequenced for a study of OX40 agonist ivuxolimab in advanced cancers. Study background: The dose-escalation group included hepatocellular carcinoma, melanoma, renal cell carcinoma and head and neck cancer.

This table comes from immunoSEQ multiplex PCR, and its TCRdb copy is limited to in-frame clones, with some not included. This table has 85,000 to 100,000 clones, around 90% appearing once. General study points: On average, CD8+ T cells showed a greater number of expanded clones than CD4+. Certain nonresponding patients likewise had low normalized T-cell clonal expansion.

As for this clone: Antigen: not known.

This CDR3 comprises 13 residues. V lost 6 bases and J lost 7, with 16 bases in between. Germline CDR1 and CDR2: ENHRY and SYGVKD. The source of this sequence is an adult with an advanced solid tumor such as melanoma, head and neck, liver or kidney cancer. The material sequenced was CD4+ or CD8+ T cells sorted from blood, taken in a trial of the OX40 agonist ivuxolimab. The V and J genes are TRBV10-3 and TRBJ2-7; a possible D gene is TRBD2 (6 bases). The CDR3 coding sequence is TGTGCCATCAGATCACAGAAGGCGGGGGAGCAGTACTTC. Encoded protein: CAIRSQKAGEQYF.